The 4 T cell receptor beta chains presented below share a single source sample, sequenced in a study of blood T cell repertoires in COVID-19. Some clones are missing from TCRdb's copy, which holds only in-frame ones; the method was immunoSEQ multiplex PCR. The table shows under 90,000 clones, with nearly 90% occurring only once. The source material was peripheral blood. The receptors derive from a woman aged 50 to 60 with COVID-19, enrolled during active disease.

The chain uses TRBV4-1 and TRBJ2-1, with a tentative D call TRBD1 (6 bases). Germline CDR1 is MGHRA and CDR2 is YSYEKL. V was clipped by 1 base and J by 2 bases, with 12 bases between them. This CDR3 has 16 amino acids. The CDR3 nucleotides are TGCGCCAGCAGCCAAGTGCCAGGACAGACCTACAATGAGCAGTTCTTC. Translating gives CASSQVPGQTYNEQFF.

This clone was seen a few times. V is TRBV2 and J is TRBJ1-6, with D possibly being TRBD1 (6 bases). V shed 4 bases and J shed 10 bases, with 11 bases lying between them. Germline V gene sequence: CDR1 SNHLY, CDR2 FYNNEI. The CDR3 is 13 amino acids. This CDR3 reads CASSAHRESPLHF. The CDR3 nucleotides read TGTGCCAGCAGTGCCCACAGGGAATCACCCCTCCACTTT. Full variable domain (missing parts from reference TRBV2 and TRBJ1-6): EPEVTQTPSHQVTQMGQEVILRCVPISNHLYFYWYRQILGQKVEFLVSFYNNEISEKSEIFDDQFSVERPDGSNFTLKIRSTKLEDSAMYFCASSAHRESPLHFGNGTRLTVT.

The J gene is TRBJ2-7, the V gene TRBV15; 7 bases line up with TRBD2. Trimming removed 1 base from V and 0 bases from J; junction bases left unmatched: 6. CDR1 is LNHNV and CDR2 is YYDKDF in the germline V gene (reference sequence). This CDR3 has 16 amino acids. The CDR3 DNA follows: TGTGCCACCAGCAGAGTGCCGCTAGCGGCCTCCTACGAGCAGTACTTC. As protein: CATSRVPLAASYEQYF.

This clone has a handful of counts. This chain links TRBV5-1 with TRBJ2-7; 10 nucleotides line up with TRBD2. The CDR3 length is 18 residues. With 7 bases clipped from V and 0 bases from J, the junction kept 16 bases outside the gene matches. Looked up from germline, CDR1 is SGHRS and CDR2 is YFSETQ. The CDR3 bases are TGCGCCAGCCGACAAGTGGGGGGACTAGCGAGTAGCTCCTACGAGCAGTACTTC. It translates to CASRQVGGLASSSYEQYF.